These T cell receptor beta chains were read from a single sample in a study of memory CD4+ T cells and cytomegalovirus serostatus. Method: immunoSEQ multiplex PCR; TCRdb's copy keeps in-frame clones and lacks some. Found here are around 99,000 clones, 80% of them singletons; the top ten hold 3.6%. The sample was memory CD4+ T cells from blood. These receptors came from an adult in good health and CMV-seropositive. Both conserved end residues are part of each CDR3. A D gene is named only where the DNA matches it firmly. Clone size is shown for a subset of rows, as once, few, many or a class of expanded clone.

NA	once	TRBV10-3	TRBJ2-5	TGTGCCATCAGTGAGTCGAACGGGGAGACCCAGTACTTC	CAISESNGETQYF
NA	NA	TRBV28	TRBJ1-2	TGTGCCAGCACCGGGGGGCCGAACTATGGCTACACCTTC	CASTGGPNYGYTF
NA	once	TRBV7-6	TRBJ2-1	TGTGCCAGCAGCTTACCGGGACTGGCGGGAAATGAGCAGTTCTTC	CASSLPGLAGNEQFF
NA	NA	TRBV11-2	TRBJ2-3	TGTGCCAGCAGCTTAGACCGAGGGGACACAGATACGCAGTATTTT	CASSLDRGDTDTQYF
NA	NA	TRBV18	TRBJ1-2	TGTGCCAGCTCACCACCCGGGACCTCTAACTATGGCTACACCTTC	CASSPPGTSNYGYTF
NA	NA	TRBV18	TRBJ2-6	TGTGCCAGCTCAATCTCTGGGGCCAACGTCCTGACTTTC	CASSISGANVLTF
NA	NA	TRBV29-1	TRBJ1-2	TGCAGCGTTGAAGTGGCAGTGCCCTATGGCTACACCTTC	CSVEVAVPYGYTF
TRBD2	NA	TRBV7-6	TRBJ2-3	TGTGCCAGCAGCTTAGGACTAGCGGGAGTGGGAAATACGCAGTATTTT	CASSLGLAGVGNTQYF
NA	NA	TRBV5-1	TRBJ2-1	TGCGCCAGCAGCTCGGGACCCTCTTACAATGAGCAGTTCTTC	CASSSGPSYNEQFF
NA	NA	TRBV10-3	TRBJ1-2	TGTGCCATCAGTGAGACAGGTTGGAATGGCTACACCTTC	CAISETGWNGYTF
TRBD1	NA	TRBV10-3	TRBJ1-5	TGTGCCATCAGTGAGTCCCTTTCAGGGGGCCAGCCCCAGCATTTT	CAISESLSGGQPQHF
NA	NA	TRBV5-8	TRBJ1-1	TGTGCCAGCAGCTTTCCTCTCTTGGGGTCAGGATTCTTT	CASSFPLLGSGFF
NA	once	TRBV7-9	TRBJ2-5	TGTGCCAGCAGCTTGCAAGAGACCCAGTACTTC	CASSLQETQYF
TRBD1	NA	TRBV28	TRBJ2-1	TGTGCCAGCAACGGACAGGGAAGCTACAATGAGCAGTTCTTC	CASNGQGSYNEQFF
NA	NA	TRBV14	TRBJ2-1	TGTGCCAGCAGCCAAGGATCCTACTACAATGAGCAGTTCTTC	CASSQGSYYNEQFF
NA	NA	TRBV6-5	TRBJ2-3	TGTGCCAGCAGTTACTTGACCCCGACAGATACGCAGTATTTT	CASSYLTPTDTQYF
TRBD1	NA	TRBV28	TRBJ2-2	TGTGCCAGCAGGACAGGGAGTATGGGCACCGGGGAGCTGTTTTTT	CASRTGSMGTGELFF
NA	NA	TRBV7-9	TRBJ2-3	TGTGCCAGCAGCTTAGGCAGGGGATCAGATACGCAGTATTTT	CASSLGRGSDTQYF
NA	NA	TRBV18	TRBJ2-7	TGTGCCAGCTCACCCTCGGAATACGAGCAGTACTTC	CASSPSEYEQYF
NA	once	TRBV27	TRBJ2-4	TGTGCCAGCAGTTTAGTCGGGAATCGTAACATTCAGTACTTC	CASSLVGNRNIQYF
NA	few	TRBV5-5	TRBJ1-2	TGTGCCAGCAGCGCTACAGGGACCTATGGCTACACCTTC	CASSATGTYGYTF
NA	NA	TRBV7-8	TRBJ2-5	TGTGCCAGCAGCCGGCAAGAGACCCAGTACTTC	CASSRQETQYF
TRBD2	NA	TRBV7-2	TRBJ2-5	TGTGCCAGCAGCCGTGGGGTGGGGCTAGCGGGGGGGCCCCAGTACTTC	CASSRGVGLAGGPQYF
TRBD2	NA	TRBV5-5	TRBJ2-7	TGTGCCAGCAGCTTGGGGGGACTACAATCCTACGAGCAGTACTTC	CASSLGGLQSYEQYF
NA	few	TRBV28	TRBJ2-1	TGTGCCAGCAGTCCCCGACTCAATGAGCAGTTCTTC	CASSPRLNEQFF
TRBD1	NA	TRBV28	TRBJ1-5	TGTGCCAGCAGTTTTGGGACAGGGAATCAGCCCCAGCATTTT	CASSFGTGNQPQHF
NA	NA	TRBV2	TRBJ2-7	TGTGCCAGCAGTGAAGTCGGCGGGAAATCCTACGAGCAGTACTTC	CASSEVGGKSYEQYF
TRBD1	NA	TRBV2	TRBJ1-6	TGTGCCAGCAGTGCCAGGGGGCGGGAATCACCCCTCCACTTT	CASSARGRESPLHF
NA	NA	TRBV7-3	TRBJ1-1	TGTGCCAGCAGCTTAACCGGGAACACTGAAGCTTTCTTT	CASSLTGNTEAFF
NA	NA	TRBV27	TRBJ1-1	TGTGCCAGCAGTTTTCGACAGAGAATGAACACTGAAGCTTTCTTT	CASSFRQRMNTEAFF
NA	NA	TRBV9	TRBJ1-4	TGTGCCAGCAGCGCAACGGGATCTCGCGAAAAACTGTTTTTT	CASSATGSREKLFF
NA	NA	TRBV10-3	TRBJ1-2	TGTGCCATCAGACAGGGTAACGGTGGCTACACCTTC	CAIRQGNGGYTF
NA	NA	TRBV28	TRBJ1-1	TGTGCCAGCAGTTTGGGGGGTAAGGGGACTGAAGCTTTCTTT	CASSLGGKGTEAFF
NA	NA	TRBV28	TRBJ2-1	TGTGCCAGCAGTTTAGTTGGTGTTACCTACAATGAGCAGTTCTTC	CASSLVGVTYNEQFF
NA	NA	TRBV2	TRBJ2-3	TGTGCCAGCAGTACGACAGATACGCAGTATTTT	CASSTTDTQYF
NA	once	TRBV18	TRBJ2-7	TGTGCCAGCTCACCCTCAGGGTCTACCTACGAGCAGTACTTC	CASSPSGSTYEQYF
TRBD2	NA	TRBV10-3	TRBJ2-1	TGTGCCCTAGATAGCGGGGGGTACTACAATGAGCAGTTCTTC	CALDSGGYYNEQFF
NA	NA	TRBV5-1	TRBJ2-5	TGCGCCAGCAGCTTGGCGGGGGGCACAGAGACCCAGTACTTC	CASSLAGGTETQYF
TRBD1	NA	TRBV28	TRBJ1-4	TGTGCCAGCGGTGACAGGGACAATGAAAAACTGTTTTTT	CASGDRDNEKLFF
NA	NA	TRBV6-6	TRBJ2-3	TGTGCCAGCAGTTACGGGAGCGGGTTTGGGTCCGCGGCGCAGTATTTT	CASSYGSGFGSAAQYF
TRBD1	NA	TRBV25-1	TRBJ1-1	TGTGCCAGCAGGGCGGAGGGGGCAGGGGCTGAAGCTTTCTTT	CASRAEGAGAEAFF
TRBD1	NA	TRBV28	TRBJ1-2	TGTGCCAGCAGCCTACAGGGGAGCTATGGCTACACCTTC	CASSLQGSYGYTF
NA	NA	TRBV18	TRBJ2-2	TGTGCCAGCTCACCACCGAATATCCGGGCGAACACCGGGGAGCTGTTTTTT	CASSPPNIRANTGELFF
TRBD1	NA	TRBV7-9	TRBJ1-4	TGTGCCAGCAGCTCGGACAGGAGGGAATATGAAAAACTGTTTTTT	CASSSDRREYEKLFF
NA	NA	TRBV5-1	TRBJ2-6	TGCGCCAGCAGCTGGACAGATACCAGCTCTGGGGCCAACGTCCTGACTTTC	CASSWTDTSSGANVLTF
TRBD2	NA	TRBV6-6	TRBJ2-5	TGTGCCAGCAGGGGGACTAGCGGCATCCAAGAGACCCAGTACTTC	CASRGTSGIQETQYF
NA	NA	TRBV10-3	TRBJ1-1	TGTGCCATCAGGAGGACAGAGAACACTGAAGCTTTCTTT	CAIRRTENTEAFF
NA	few	TRBV15	TRBJ2-7	TGTGCCACCAGCAAAGACCGCCAGGTGTGGAACGAGCAGTACTTC	CATSKDRQVWNEQYF
NA	NA	TRBV7-7	TRBJ2-1	TGTGCTAGCAGCTTAGCTGGTAGCGATGAGCAGTTCTTC	CASSLAGSDEQFF
TRBD2	NA	TRBV2	TRBJ2-3	TGTGCCAGCAGTGTAGACCAGCGGGAGAGGTATTTT	CASSVDQRERYF
NA	few	TRBV7-8	TRBJ2-1	TGTGCCAGCAGCGTCCGGGGTTACAATGAGCAGTTCTTC	CASSVRGYNEQFF
TRBD2	NA	TRBV7-2	TRBJ2-3	TGTGCCAGCAGCTTAAGGCGGGAGCGCACAGATACGCAGTATTTT	CASSLRRERTDTQYF
NA	NA	TRBV25-1	TRBJ2-2	TGTGCCAGCGTGGGACTTCCGAACACCGGGGAGCTGTTTTTT	CASVGLPNTGELFF
TRBD1	few	TRBV5-1	TRBJ2-1	TGCGCCAGCAGCCTGCGGGGGACAGGGTACTACAATGAGCAGTTCTTC	CASSLRGTGYYNEQFF